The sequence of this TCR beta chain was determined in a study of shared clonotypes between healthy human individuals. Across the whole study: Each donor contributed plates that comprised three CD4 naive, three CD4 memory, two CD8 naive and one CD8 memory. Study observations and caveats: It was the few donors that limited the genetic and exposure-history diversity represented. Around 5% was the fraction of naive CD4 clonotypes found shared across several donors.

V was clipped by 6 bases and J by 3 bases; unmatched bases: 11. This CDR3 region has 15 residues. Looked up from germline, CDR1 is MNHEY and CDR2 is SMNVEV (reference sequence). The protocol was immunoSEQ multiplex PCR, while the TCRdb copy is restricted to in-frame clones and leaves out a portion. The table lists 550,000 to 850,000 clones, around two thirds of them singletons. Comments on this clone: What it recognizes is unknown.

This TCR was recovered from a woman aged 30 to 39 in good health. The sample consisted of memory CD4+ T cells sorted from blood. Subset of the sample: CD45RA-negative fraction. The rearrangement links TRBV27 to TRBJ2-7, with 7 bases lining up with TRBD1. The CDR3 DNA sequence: TGTGCCAGCAGCCAACTCGGACAGGTGAGCTACGAGCAGTACTTC. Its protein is CASSQLGQVSYEQYF.